The 28 T cell receptor beta chains presented below share a single source sample, sequenced in a study of T cell repertoires in cytomegalovirus infection. A single record per CDR3 protein comes from TCRdb applying MiXCR to the reads. The repertoire holds under 800,000 distinct CDR3 sequences, approximately 24% seen once, with 7.5% to 9% in the top ten. The sequencing sample was made of CD8+ T cells from PBMCs. Receptors were obtained from a human donor in good health (CMV status not recorded). Some clones in this sample may be carry-over from other donors' samples.

The rearrangement uses TRBV7-9 and TRBJ2-7; D tentatively reads TRBD1 or TRBD2 (5 bases each). Per germline, CDR1 SEHNR and CDR2 FQNEAQ (reference sequence). The CDR3 is 12 residues long. The germline V and J ends were trimmed by 10 bases and 2 bases, with 12 bases remaining between them. The DNA of the CDR3 is TGTGCCACCTCTCCGGGGCCCTACGAGCAGTACTTC. Translated: CATSPGPYEQYF.

This clonotype was observed a few times. The rearrangement links TRBV29-1 to TRBJ2-1; D call uncertain. CDR1 SQVTM and CDR2 ANQGSEA come from the germline V gene. The CDR3 contains 11 residues. The germline V and J ends were trimmed by 7 bases and 7 bases, with 11 bases remaining between them. In DNA form, the CDR3 reads TGCAGCGCCCCAGATCAGAATGAGCAGTTCTTC. Its protein product is CSAPDQNEQFF.

This clonotype was seen ten or more times. The chain employs TRBV7-6 and TRBJ2-1, with 10 nucleotides matching TRBD2. V lost 3 bases, J lost 4 bases, and 6 bases stayed unmatched. The CDR3 has 16 amino acids. CDR1 is SGHVS, CDR2 FNYEAQ, per germline. The CDR3 loop reads CASSFRLAGEYNEQFF. The CDR3 DNA sequence: TGTGCCAGCAGCTTCCGTCTAGCGGGGGAGTACAATGAGCAGTTCTTC. Full variable domain (missing parts from reference TRBV7-6 and TRBJ2-1): GAGVSQSPRYKVTKRGQDVALRCDPISGHVSLYWYRQALGQGPEFLTYFNYEAQQDKSGLPNDRFSAERPEGSISTLTIQRTEQRDSAMYRCASSFRLAGEYNEQFFGPGTRLTVL.

V is TRBV28 and J is TRBJ1-2; no reliable D call. CDR3 length: 14 residues. V shed 6 bases and J shed 3 bases, with 14 bases lying between them. The V gene's germline CDR1 is MDHEN and CDR2 SYDVKM. CDR3 loop: CASREIGGDYGYTF. In nucleotides, the CDR3 is TGTGCCAGCAGGGAGATAGGAGGAGACTATGGCTACACCTTC.

This rearrangement joins TRBV7-9 to TRBJ2-6; the match to TRBD2 covers 7 bases. After removal of 10 bases from V and 0 bases from J, the junction contained 9 bases not matched to a gene. The CDR3 covers 16 residues. CDR1 and CDR2 (germline): SEHNR, FQNEAQ (reference sequence). The CDR3 region has the DNA TGTGCCACTCGGGGGGTGTTGACCTCTGGGGCCAACGTCCTGACTTTC. Residues: CATRGVLTSGANVLTF.

The rearrangement links TRBV27 to TRBJ2-1, with 7 bases that match TRBD1. J was trimmed by 2 bases and V by 5 bases; bases with no gene match: 6. This CDR3 is built from 15 residues. The germline V gene has CDR1 MNHEY and CDR2 SMNVEV (reference sequence). The CDR3 nucleotides read TGTGCCAGCAGTATCACAGGGGTCACCTACAATGAGCAGTTCTTC. Residues: CASSITGVTYNEQFF.

This clonotype was seen many times. This chain connects TRBV7-6 to TRBJ2-1, with D hard to call. Trimming removed 2 bases at V and 3 bases at J, with 14 bases between. The CDR3 extends over 16 amino acids. CDR1 is SGHVS, CDR2 FNYEAQ, per germline. CDR3 in amino acids: CASSLFIPLRYNEQFF. CDR3 DNA: TGTGCCAGCAGCTTATTTATCCCTCTCCGCTACAATGAGCAGTTCTTC.

This clonotype was counted a few times. The rearrangement joins TRBV6-1 to TRBJ1-4; possible D gene TRBD1, 6 bases. This CDR3 has 16 amino acids. V gave up 10 bases and J gave up 0 bases, with 18 bases separating them. CDR1 and CDR2 (germline): MNHNS, SASEGT. DNA for the CDR3: TGTGCCACCACCGCCGGGACACCTGCAACTAATGAAAAACTGTTTTTT. Translating gives CATTAGTPATNEKLFF.

This chain joins TRBV2 and TRBJ2-1, with 10 bases aligning to TRBD2. Unmatched junction bases numbered 8, after V lost 11 bases and J lost 10 bases. The CDR3 loop spans 12 amino acids. Germline assignment: CDR1 SNHLY and CDR2 FYNNEI. The CDR3 DNA follows: TGTGCCCATACAAGGGGACTAGCGGAGCAGTTCTTC. It translates to CAHTRGLAEQFF.

Ten or more counts support this clonotype. The rearrangement joins TRBV7-2 to TRBJ1-2; D possibly corresponds to TRBD1 (5 bases). Trimming took off 2 bases at V and 3 bases at J, with 10 bases between the two ends. This CDR3 region has 14 residues. Germline V gene data show CDR1 as SGHTA and CDR2 as FQGNSA. CDR3 in DNA: TGTGCCAGCAGCTTACCAAACAGGCACTATGGCTACACCTTC. Its protein product is CASSLPNRHYGYTF.

The chain is built from TRBV20-1 and TRBJ1-4; D unresolved. The V end was cut by 4 bases, the J end by 8 bases, with 17 bases between. Looked up from germline, CDR1 is DFQATT and CDR2 is SNEGSKA (reference sequence). The CDR3 totals 14 residues. CDR3 in DNA: TGCAGTGCTACGATACCGGGCTTCGACGAAAAACTGTTTTTT. This codes for CSATIPGFDEKLFF.

This clonotype was recorded at least ten times. The chain has TRBV15 and TRBJ2-5; 11 bases align to TRBD2. Germline V gives CDR1 LNHNV, CDR2 YYDKDF (reference sequence). Unmatched junction bases numbered 19, after V lost 3 bases and J lost 7 bases. CDR3 length equals 19 residues. This CDR3 reads CATSSLDVTSGGLSGTQYF. CDR3 DNA: TGTGCCACCAGCAGCCTTGACGTAACTAGCGGGGGACTGTCGGGGACCCAGTACTTC.

This clonotype occurred many times. The rearrangement joins TRBV12-3 or TRBV12-4 to TRBJ2-7; 7 nucleotides align to TRBD1. The CDR3 covers 12 residues. The J segment lost 6 bases and the V segment lost 5 bases, leaving 4 bases of the junction unmatched. Here the CDR3 reads CASSPDRVEQYV. CDR3 bases: TGTGCCAGCAGTCCCGACAGGGTCGAGCAGTACGTC.

This clonotype has ten or more counts. This CDR3 is CASSRGGRIDTQYF. The DNA of the CDR3 is TGTGCCAGCAGCCGGGGGGGCCGGATAGATACGCAGTATTTT. The chain has TRBV7-6 and TRBJ2-3, with 8 bases fitting TRBD2. Germline loops: CDR1 SGHVS, CDR2 FNYEAQ. The CDR3 spans 14 residues. With V trimmed by 5 bases and J by 5 bases, 6 bases remained unmatched.

This clonotype appeared a few times. V usage is TRBV12-3 or TRBV12-4 and J usage is TRBJ2-7; no reliable D call. Trimming took 5 bases from V and 2 from J, leaving 13 bases between them. The CDR3 sequence is 14 residues long. For the CDR3, the DNA is TGTGCCAGCAGTGTAAACAGCCTACCCTACGAGCAGTACTTC. Protein product: CASSVNSLPYEQYF.

This clonotype occurred many times. The rearrangement joins TRBV7-9 to TRBJ2-7; D is ambiguous. The CDR3 extends over 15 amino acids. CDR1 and CDR2 (germline): SEHNR, FQNEAQ (reference sequence). V was clipped by 2 bases and J by 0 bases, with 11 bases between them. CDR3 region: CASSLSDFPSYEQYV. CDR3 bases: TGTGCCAGCAGCTTATCCGACTTCCCCTCCTACGAGCAGTACGTC.

This clonotype has more than one count but fewer than ten. This sequence joins TRBV11-2 and TRBJ2-1, with 7 nucleotides matching TRBD2. The CDR3 has 16 residues. J gave up 4 bases and V 2 bases, and 8 bases lay outside the gene matches. Germline assignment: CDR1 SGHAT and CDR2 FQNNGV. Here the CDR3 DNA reads TGTGCCAGCAGCTTATCCCGACTAGCTCCTTACAATGAGCAGTTCTTC. The encoded protein is CASSLSRLAPYNEQFF.

The genes are TRBV27 and TRBJ2-3, with TRBD2 as a possible D gene (6 bases). Between the trimmed V and J ends, which lost 8 bases and 3 bases, there was a span of 15 bases. The length of the CDR3 is 14 residues. Germline V gene data show CDR1 as MNHEY and CDR2 as SMNVEV (reference sequence). The CDR3 spells CASSWGVLTDTQYF. CDR3 in DNA: TGTGCCAGCTCCTGGGGGGTTCTTACAGATACGCAGTATTTT.

V usage is TRBV6-2 or TRBV6-3 and J usage is TRBJ1-1; D remains ambiguous. Deletions cut 0 bases from V and 4 bases from J, with 9 bases between. Germline V gene lookup returns CDR1 MNHEY and CDR2 SVGEGT. The CDR3 has 14 residues. The CDR3 loop is CASSYSGGVTEAFF. The CDR3 DNA is TGTGCCAGCAGTTACTCGGGCGGTGTCACTGAAGCTTTCTTT.

At least ten counts were recorded for this clonotype. This chain joins TRBV7-2 and TRBJ1-1; D might be TRBD1 (5 bases). The germline V gene has CDR1 SGHTA and CDR2 FQGNSA. Deletions cut 3 bases from V and 2 bases from J, with 13 bases between. The CDR3 is 15 residues long. CDR3 amino acids: CASSFEPGRNTEAFF. Here the CDR3 DNA reads TGTGCCAGCAGCTTTGAACCGGGACGCAACACTGAAGCTTTCTTT.

This clonotype was picked up a small number of times. CDR3 sequence: CASSLRAGQAFF. Written as DNA, the CDR3 is TGTGCCAGCAGCTTGAGAGCAGGCCAAGCTTTCTTT. The chain uses TRBV5-5 and TRBJ1-1; D not resolved. V was shortened by 1 base and J by 9 bases, with 10 bases between the two germline ends. Germline CDR1 is SGHKS and CDR2 is YYEKEE (reference sequence). This CDR3 has 12 residues. Looking up the rest from reference TRBV5-5 and TRBJ1-1 gives the full variable domain: DAGVTQSPTHLIKTRGQQVTLRCSPISGHKSVSWYQQVLGQGPQFIFQYYEKEERGRGNFPDRFSARQFPNYSSELNVNALLLGDSALYLCASSLRAGQAFFGQGTRLTVV.

The chain carries TRBV20-1 and TRBJ1-3; D is uncertain. The CDR3 covers 14 residues. Looked up from germline, CDR1 is DFQATT and CDR2 is SNEGSKA (reference sequence). Trimming stripped 1 base from V and 0 bases from J, with 7 bases between. CDR3 sequence: CSARAGSSGNTIYF. Here the CDR3 DNA reads TGCAGTGCTAGAGCCGGGAGCTCTGGAAACACCATATATTTT.

This chain joins TRBV3-1 and TRBJ2-1; 14 positions match TRBD2. The V gene end was trimmed by 8 bases and the J gene end by 0 bases; junction bases not matched to a gene: 3. CDR3 length: 16 amino acids. Germline lookup yields CDR1 LGHDT and CDR2 YNNKEL (reference sequence). This chain's CDR3 is CASGLAGGYSYNEQFF. The CDR3 DNA is TGTGCCAGCGGACTAGCGGGGGGCTACTCCTACAATGAGCAGTTCTTC.

The chain employs TRBV29-1 and TRBJ1-2; D unclear. Germline V gene sequence: CDR1 SQVTM, CDR2 ANQGSEA. This CDR3 has 10 residues. V lost 7 bases and J lost 7, with 10 bases in between. CDR3 in DNA: TGCAGCGCCCTGGACGGTGGCTACACCTTC. It yields the protein CSALDGGYTF. Variable domain in full (rest from reference TRBV29-1 and TRBJ1-2): SAVISQKPSRDICQRGTSLTIQCQVDSQVTMMFWYRQQPGQSLTLIATANQGSEATYESGFVIDKFPISRPNLTFSTLTVSNMSPEDSSIYLCSALDGGYTFGSGTRLTVV.

This clonotype was seen many times. The chain links TRBV10-3 to TRBJ2-1; TRBD2 matches 7 bases. The CDR3 has 13 amino acids. J lost 4 bases, V lost 11 bases, and 8 bases had no gene match. Germline CDR1 is ENHRY and CDR2 is SYGVKD. CDR3 sequence: CAVSSGSYNEQFF. For the CDR3, the DNA is TGTGCCGTATCTAGCGGATCTTACAATGAGCAGTTCTTC.

The sample holds a few counts of this clonotype. This rearrangement joins TRBV6-5 to TRBJ2-1; D remains unclear. V was clipped by 3 bases and J by 5 bases, with 8 bases between them. From germline, CDR1 is MNHEY and CDR2 SVGAGI. The CDR3 loop spans 13 amino acids. The DNA of the CDR3 is TGTGCCAGCAGTTATAGGCAACACAATGAGCAGTTCTTC. Its translation is CASSYRQHNEQFF.

The sample holds a few counts of this clonotype. The rearrangement links TRBV28 to TRBJ2-7; 7 bases map to TRBD2. The CDR3 is made up of 14 amino acids. Trimming at V came to 3 bases and at J to 4 bases, leaving 6 bases not matched to a gene. Per the germline V gene, CDR1 is MDHEN and CDR2 is SYDVKM. The CDR3 loop reads CASSFGGGQYEQYV. The CDR3 nucleotides read TGTGCCAGCAGTTTCGGCGGGGGTCAATACGAGCAGTACGTC.

In the case of this clonotype: Possible read error: a much larger clone is one base away. This chain connects TRBV2 to TRBJ1-5; D uncertain. Germline V gene data show CDR1 as SNHLY and CDR2 as FYNNEI. The CDR3 loop spans 12 amino acids. This CDR3 is CASNGNNQSQHF. CDR3 in DNA: TGTGCCAGCAATGGGAATAATCAGTCCCAGCATTTT.